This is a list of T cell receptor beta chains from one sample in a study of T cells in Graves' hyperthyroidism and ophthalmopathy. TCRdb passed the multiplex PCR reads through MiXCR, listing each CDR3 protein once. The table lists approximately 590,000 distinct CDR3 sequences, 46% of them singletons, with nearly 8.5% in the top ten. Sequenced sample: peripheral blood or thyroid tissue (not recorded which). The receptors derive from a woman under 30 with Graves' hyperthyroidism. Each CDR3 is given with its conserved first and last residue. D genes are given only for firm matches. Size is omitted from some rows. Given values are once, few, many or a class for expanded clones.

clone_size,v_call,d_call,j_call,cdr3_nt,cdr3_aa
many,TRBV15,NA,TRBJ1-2,TGTGCCACCAGCAGAGTGGCGGGATATGGCTACACCTTC,CATSRVAGYGYTF
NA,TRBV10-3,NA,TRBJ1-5,TGTGCCAGCATAGGGGAGAGCAATCAGCCCCAGCATTTT,CASIGESNQPQHF
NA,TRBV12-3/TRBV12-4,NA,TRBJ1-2,TGTGCCAGCAGCTCGGACGGCATCTATGGCTACACCTTC,CASSSDGIYGYTF
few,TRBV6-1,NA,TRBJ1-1,TGTGCCAGCAGTGAAGGGACCCTGGGCACTGAAGCTTTCTTT,CASSEGTLGTEAFF
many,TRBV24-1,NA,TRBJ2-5,TGTGCCACCAGTGACCACGGACCGAGGGAAGAGACCCAGTACTTC,CATSDHGPREETQYF
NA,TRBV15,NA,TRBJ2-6,TGTGCCTCGCAGACAGCTCGCTCTGGGGCCAACGTCCTGACTTTC,CASQTARSGANVLTF
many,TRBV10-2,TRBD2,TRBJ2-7,TGCGCCAGCAACGCACTAGCGGGAGCGGGCGAGCAGTACTTC,CASNALAGAGEQYF
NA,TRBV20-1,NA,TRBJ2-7,TGCAGTGCGAGTCAGGGCAGGACCCACGAGCAGTACTTC,CSASQGRTHEQYF
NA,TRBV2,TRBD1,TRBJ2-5,TGTGCCAGCAGTGGACAGGGGGGATCCCAGTACTTC,CASSGQGGSQYF
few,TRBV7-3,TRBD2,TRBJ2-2,TGTGCCAGCAGCCCAGGACTAGCGGGAGTATCCATCGGGGAGCTGTTTTTT,CASSPGLAGVSIGELFF
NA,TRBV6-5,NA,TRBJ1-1,TGTGCCAGCAGTTTAAGTAAGGGTACAAACACTGAAGCTTTCTTT,CASSLSKGTNTEAFF
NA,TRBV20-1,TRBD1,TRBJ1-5,TGCAGTGCTAGAGATCGAGGGACAGGGAGGCCTGGAGCCCAGCATTTT,CSARDRGTGRPGAQHF
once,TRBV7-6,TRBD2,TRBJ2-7,TGTGCCAGCAGGCCTAGCGGGAGTGGCTACGAGCAGTACTTC,CASRPSGSGYEQYF
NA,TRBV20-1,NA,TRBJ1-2,TGCAGTGCTAGAGATGCCAGGGCGAACTATGGCTACACCTTC,CSARDARANYGYTF
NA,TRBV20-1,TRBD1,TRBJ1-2,TGCAGTGCTTTTAAACCCGGACAGGTCTTTGGCTACACCTTC,CSAFKPGQVFGYTF
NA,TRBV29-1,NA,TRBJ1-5,TGCAGCAGAAGAGGACAGTTTGAATCAGCCCAGCATTTT,CSRRGQFESAQHF
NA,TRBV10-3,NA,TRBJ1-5,TGTGCCATCAGCATAGGGGCCCAGCCCCAGCATTTT,CAISIGAQPQHF
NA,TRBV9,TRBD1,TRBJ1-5,TGTGCCAGCAGCCCCACAGGGGTGGATCAGCCCCAGCATTTT,CASSPTGVDQPQHF
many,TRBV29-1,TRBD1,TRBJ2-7,TGCAGCGTTCGAAGCACAGGGGTTTCCTACGAGCAGTACTTC,CSVRSTGVSYEQYF
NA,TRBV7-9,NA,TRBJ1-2,TGTGCCAGCACCCCCGGGGACTATGGCTACACCTTC,CASTPGDYGYTF
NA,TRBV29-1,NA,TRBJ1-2,TGCAGCCAGGAACAAAGGGGCTACACCTTC,CSQEQRGYTF
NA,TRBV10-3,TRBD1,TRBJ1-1,TGTGCCAGCAGTGCCACAGGGGAGGACACTGAAGCTTTCTTT,CASSATGEDTEAFF
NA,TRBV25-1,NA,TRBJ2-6,TGTGCCAGCAGCTTGGCGCGGCTTCAGGGCTCTGGGGCCAACGTCCTGACTTTC,CASSLARLQGSGANVLTF
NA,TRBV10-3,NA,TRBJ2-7,TGTGCCATCAGTGAGTCGGGACGCCAGCCCATCGAGCAGTACTTC,CAISESGRQPIEQYF
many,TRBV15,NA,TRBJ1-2,TGTGCCACCAGCTATCGGACAGCCAACTATGGCTACACCTTC,CATSYRTANYGYTF
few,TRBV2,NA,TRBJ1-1,TGTGCCGGAAACTTCCAAGACAGTCGGAACACTGAAGCTTTCTTT,CAGNFQDSRNTEAFF
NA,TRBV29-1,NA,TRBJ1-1,TGCAGCGTTGAGGGGCTGGTTGGCACTGAAGCTTTCTTT,CSVEGLVGTEAFF
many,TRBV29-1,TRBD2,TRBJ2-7,TGCAGCGTGGCTGCGGGTAGCGGGAGGTCGGACGAGCAGTACTTC,CSVAAGSGRSDEQYF
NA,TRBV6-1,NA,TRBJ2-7,TGTGCCAGCTCACCACTCGATAGTGGGAACGAGCAGTACTTC,CASSPLDSGNEQYF